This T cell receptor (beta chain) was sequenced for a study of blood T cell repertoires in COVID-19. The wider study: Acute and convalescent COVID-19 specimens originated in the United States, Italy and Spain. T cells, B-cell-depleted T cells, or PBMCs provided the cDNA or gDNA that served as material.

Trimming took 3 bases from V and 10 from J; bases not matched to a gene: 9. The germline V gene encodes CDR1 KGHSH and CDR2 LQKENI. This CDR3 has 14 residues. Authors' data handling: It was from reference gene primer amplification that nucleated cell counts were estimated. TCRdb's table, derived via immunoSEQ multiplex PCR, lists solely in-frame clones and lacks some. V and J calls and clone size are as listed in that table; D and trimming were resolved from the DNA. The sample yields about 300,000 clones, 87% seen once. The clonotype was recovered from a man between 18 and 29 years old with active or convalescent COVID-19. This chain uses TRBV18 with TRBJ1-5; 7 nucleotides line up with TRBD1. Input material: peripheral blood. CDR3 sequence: CASSPGTAKDPQHF. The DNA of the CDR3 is TGTGCCAGCTCACCTGGGACAGCCAAAGACCCCCAGCATTTT.